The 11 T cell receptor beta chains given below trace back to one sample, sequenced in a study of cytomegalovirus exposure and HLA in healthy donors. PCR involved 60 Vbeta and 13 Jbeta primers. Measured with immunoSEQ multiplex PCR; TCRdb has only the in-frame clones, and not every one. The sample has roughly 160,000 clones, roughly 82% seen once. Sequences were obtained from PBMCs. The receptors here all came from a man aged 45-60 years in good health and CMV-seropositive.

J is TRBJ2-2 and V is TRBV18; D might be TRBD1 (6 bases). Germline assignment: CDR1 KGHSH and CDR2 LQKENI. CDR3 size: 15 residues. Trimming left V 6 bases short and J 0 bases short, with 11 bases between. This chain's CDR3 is CASSYRAANTGELFF. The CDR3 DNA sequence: TGTGCCAGCTCGTACAGGGCCGCGAACACCGGGGAGCTGTTTTTT. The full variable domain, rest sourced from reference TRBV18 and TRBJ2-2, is NAGVMQNPRHLVRRRGQEARLRCSPMKGHSHVYWYRQLPEEGLKFMVYLQKENIIDESGMPKERFSAEFPKEGPSILRIQQVVRGDSAAYFCASSYRAANTGELFFGEGSRLTVL.

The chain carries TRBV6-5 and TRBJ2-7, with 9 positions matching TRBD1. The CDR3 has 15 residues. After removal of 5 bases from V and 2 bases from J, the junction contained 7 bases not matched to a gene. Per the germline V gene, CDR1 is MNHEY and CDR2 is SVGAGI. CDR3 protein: CASSPGQGGTYEQYF. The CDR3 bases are TGTGCCAGCAGTCCGGGACAGGGTGGAACCTACGAGCAGTACTTC.

In nucleotides, the CDR3 is TGTGCCAGTAGTATGGGACAGGGGGGAAAACTGTTTTTT. It yields the protein CASSMGQGGKLFF. The chain combines TRBV19 with TRBJ1-4; TRBD1 matches at 11 bases. CDR1 and CDR2 (germline): LNHDA, SQIVND (reference sequence). V was clipped by 3 bases and J by 10 bases; unmatched bases: 1. The CDR3 runs to 13 residues.

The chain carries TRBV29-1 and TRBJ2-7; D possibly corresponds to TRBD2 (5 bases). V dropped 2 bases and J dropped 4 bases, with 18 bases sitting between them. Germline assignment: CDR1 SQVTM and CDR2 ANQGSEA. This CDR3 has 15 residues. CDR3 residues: CSVERRNRGYYEQYF. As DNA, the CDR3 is TGCAGCGTTGAAAGGAGGAACCGAGGGTATTACGAGCAGTACTTC.

CDR3 DNA: TGTGCCAGTAGGCCGGGACAAGCTAGTTACAATGAGCAGTTCTTC. Translation: CASRPGQASYNEQFF. The chain uses TRBV19 and TRBJ2-1; D is perhaps TRBD1 (6 bases). V gave up 6 bases and J gave up 4 bases, with 16 bases separating them. The CDR3 spans 15 residues. The germline V gene has CDR1 LNHDA and CDR2 SQIVND (reference sequence).

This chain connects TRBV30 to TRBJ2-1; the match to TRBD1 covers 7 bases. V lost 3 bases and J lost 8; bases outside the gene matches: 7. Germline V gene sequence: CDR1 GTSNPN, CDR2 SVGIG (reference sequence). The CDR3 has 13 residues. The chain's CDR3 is CAWSSGTVDEQFF. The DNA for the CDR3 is TGTGCCTGGAGCTCTGGGACAGTCGATGAGCAGTTCTTC.

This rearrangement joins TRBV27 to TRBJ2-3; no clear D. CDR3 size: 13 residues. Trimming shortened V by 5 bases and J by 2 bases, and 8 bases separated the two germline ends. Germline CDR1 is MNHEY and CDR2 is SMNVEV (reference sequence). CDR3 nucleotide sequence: TGTGCCAGCAGTCCCTTAAACACAGATACGCAGTATTTT. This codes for CASSPLNTDTQYF.

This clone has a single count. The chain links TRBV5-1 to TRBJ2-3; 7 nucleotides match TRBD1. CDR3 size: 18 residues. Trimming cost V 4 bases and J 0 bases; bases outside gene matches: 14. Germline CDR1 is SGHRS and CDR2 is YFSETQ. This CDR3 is CASSIGTVSTFSTDTQYF. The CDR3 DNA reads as TGCGCCAGCAGCATTGGGACAGTTTCTACCTTTAGCACAGATACGCAGTATTTT.

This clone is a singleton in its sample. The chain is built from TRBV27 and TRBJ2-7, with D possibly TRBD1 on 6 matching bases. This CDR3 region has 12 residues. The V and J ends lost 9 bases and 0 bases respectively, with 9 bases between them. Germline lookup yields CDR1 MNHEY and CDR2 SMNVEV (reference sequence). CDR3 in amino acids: CASRDNSYEQYF. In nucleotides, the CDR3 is TGTGCCAGTAGGGACAACTCCTACGAGCAGTACTTC.

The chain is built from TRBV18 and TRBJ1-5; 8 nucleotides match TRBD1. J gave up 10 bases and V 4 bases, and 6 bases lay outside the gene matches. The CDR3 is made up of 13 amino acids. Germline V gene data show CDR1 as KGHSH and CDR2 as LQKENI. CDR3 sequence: CASSQTGASPQHF. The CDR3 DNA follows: TGTGCCAGCTCACAGACAGGGGCGAGTCCCCAGCATTTT.

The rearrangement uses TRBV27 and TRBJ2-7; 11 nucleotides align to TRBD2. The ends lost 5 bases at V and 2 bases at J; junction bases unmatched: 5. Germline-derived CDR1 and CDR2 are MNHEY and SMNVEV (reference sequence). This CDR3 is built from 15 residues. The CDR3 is CASSKLAGATYEQYF. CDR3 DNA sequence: TGTGCCAGCAGTAAACTAGCGGGGGCCACCTACGAGCAGTACTTC.